These 23 T cell receptor beta chains originate from one sample sequenced in a study of blood T cells in healthy people across ages. Combining a sample-barcoded 5' primer with a J-beta primer mix, a second PCR ran for roughly 7 to 11 cycles. TCRdb passed the 5' RACE reads through MiXCR, listing each CDR3 protein once. The data hold roughly 1.9 million distinct CDR3 sequences, with around 42% observed a single time. Specimen: blood. Receptors were obtained from a human donor in good health.

The sample holds a few counts of this clonotype. This sequence joins TRBV5-1 and TRBJ2-1; TRBD1 is a possible D gene (6 bases). V shed 4 bases and J shed 0 bases, with 17 bases lying between them. There are 17 residues in the CDR3. Germline values: CDR1 SGHRS, CDR2 YFSETQ. The chain's CDR3 is CASSLDSGGVSYNEQFF. The CDR3 bases are TGCGCCAGCAGCCTGGACAGTGGGGGAGTCTCCTACAATGAGCAGTTCTTC.

This rearrangement joins TRBV7-2 to TRBJ1-5; the D is unclear. V lost 7 bases and J 3 bases, leaving 19 bases between the germline ends. The germline gives CDR1 SGHTA, CDR2 FQGNSA. CDR3 length equals 16 residues. The CDR3 DNA is TGTGCCAGCATGTTACACCCCGGACGAAACAATCAGCCCCAGCATTTT. This gives the protein CASMLHPGRNNQPQHF. Variable domain in full (rest from reference TRBV7-2 and TRBJ1-5): GAGVSQSPSNKVTEKGKDVELRCDPISGHTALYWYRQSLGQGLEFLIYFQGNSAPDKSGLPSDRFSAERTGGSVSTLTIQRTQQEDSAVYLCASMLHPGRNNQPQHFGDGTRLSIL.

The rearrangement joins TRBV5-1 to TRBJ1-1; D is undetermined. The germline V gene encodes CDR1 SGHRS and CDR2 YFSETQ. The V end lost 1 base, the J end lost 10 bases, and 14 bases lay between the germline ends. The CDR3 totals 13 residues. CDR3 region: CASSLSGYSRAFF. In DNA form, the CDR3 reads TGCGCCAGCAGCTTGAGCGGGTACAGTCGAGCTTTCTTT.

This sequence joins TRBV6-1 and TRBJ2-1, with 12 positions matching TRBD2. The V gene's germline CDR1 is MNHNS and CDR2 SASEGT. This CDR3 has 15 amino acids. The V gene end was trimmed by 0 bases and the J gene end by 7 bases; junction bases not matched to a gene: 1. As DNA, the CDR3 is TGTGCCAGCAGTGAAGCACTAGCGGGGGGAAATGAGCAGTTCTTC. Amino acids: CASSEALAGGNEQFF.

In this sample, this clonotype turned up a few times. This rearrangement joins TRBV7-2 to TRBJ2-7; unclear D gene. Germline loops: CDR1 SGHTA, CDR2 FQGNSA. V was trimmed by 1 base and J by 3 bases, leaving 16 bases between them. The CDR3 has 16 amino acids. In nucleotides, the CDR3 is TGTGCCAGCAGCTTAGTCGTACAGCCGGACGTCTACGAGCAGTACTTC. It specifies CASSLVVQPDVYEQYF.

This chain links TRBV2 with TRBJ2-5; TRBD2 matches 15 bases. This CDR3 comprises 19 residues. With 6 bases clipped from V and 5 bases from J, the junction kept 16 bases outside the gene matches. Germline V CDR1 and CDR2: SNHLY, FYNNEI. This CDR3 reads CASSHRTSGGARFWETQYF. The CDR3 DNA reads TGTGCCAGCAGCCATCGGACTAGCGGGGGGGCCAGGTTCTGGGAGACCCAGTACTTC. The complete variable domain, with remaining parts taken from reference TRBV2 and TRBJ2-5, reads EPEVTQTPSHQVTQMGQEVILRCVPISNHLYFYWYRQILGQKVEFLVSFYNNEISEKSEIFDDQFSVERPDGSNFTLKIRSTKLEDSAMYFCASSHRTSGGARFWETQYFGPGTRLLVL.

This rearrangement joins TRBV7-2 to TRBJ2-5; 9 bases fit TRBD1. The CDR3 totals 13 residues. Trimming took 3 bases from V and 11 from J; bases not matched to a gene: 7. Per the germline V gene, CDR1 is SGHTA and CDR2 is FQGNSA. CDR3 protein: CASSLGQGQGQYF. The CDR3, as DNA: TGTGCCAGCAGCTTGGGACAGGGCCAGGGTCAGTACTTC.

V usage is TRBV7-9 and J usage is TRBJ2-1; no definite D call. The J call may be incorrect, as the DNA end agrees better with TRBJ2-7. The CDR3 loop spans 16 amino acids. Germline V gene lookup returns CDR1 SEHNR and CDR2 FQNEAQ (reference sequence). The DNA for the CDR3 is TGTGCCAGCAGCTTAGCTTGGGAAGAAGGCTACAATGAGCAGTACTTC. It yields the protein CASSLAWEEGYNEQYF.

Only a few counts were recorded for this clonotype. V usage is TRBV4-2 and J usage is TRBJ1-2; the D is unclear. The germline V gene has CDR1 LGHNA and CDR2 YNFKEQ. The CDR3 has 13 residues. With 1 base removed from V and 5 bases from J, the gap between germline ends came to 8 bases. The CDR3 reads CASSQGEYYGYTF. The CDR3, as DNA: TGTGCCAGCAGCCAAGGGGAATATTATGGCTACACCTTC.

The chain carries TRBV4-3 and TRBJ2-1; a weak D match, TRBD1 (6 bases). Between the trimmed V and J ends, which lost 0 bases and 10 bases, there was a span of 16 bases. Germline-derived CDR1 and CDR2 are LGHNA and YSLEER. This CDR3 has 15 amino acids. CDR3 sequence reads: CASSQDQGYFYEQFF. As DNA, the CDR3 is TGCGCCAGCAGCCAAGATCAGGGGTACTTCTACGAGCAGTTCTTC.

V usage is TRBV12-3 or TRBV12-4 and J usage is TRBJ1-6; D perhaps matches TRBD1 (6 bases). The V end was cut by 2 bases, the J end by 7 bases, with 12 bases between. This CDR3 is 15 amino acids long. The CDR3 sequence: CASSLNAGANSPLHF. CDR3 bases: TGTGCCAGCAGTTTAAACGCAGGGGCAAATTCACCCCTCCACTTT.

The gene calls are TRBV27 and TRBJ1-2, with unresolved D. V was clipped by 2 bases and J by 2 bases, with 9 bases between them. From germline, CDR1 is MNHEY and CDR2 SMNVEV (reference sequence). The CDR3 runs to 14 residues. The CDR3 loop reads CASSLRAVNYGYTF. The CDR3 DNA is TGTGCCAGCAGTTTACGGGCAGTGAACTATGGCTACACCTTC.

V is TRBV20-1 and J is TRBJ2-1, with D perhaps matching TRBD2 (5 bases). CDR3 length equals 13 residues. The V end lost 5 bases, the J end lost 6 bases, and 14 bases lay between the germline ends. The germline gives CDR1 DFQATT, CDR2 SNEGSKA (reference sequence). CDR3 sequence: CSAFPSGFNEQFF. The DNA of the CDR3 is TGCAGTGCTTTTCCCAGCGGTTTCAATGAGCAGTTCTTC.

This CDR3 is CATQRGTGTVSEQYF. The CDR3 nucleotides are TGTGCCACCCAACGGGGGACCGGAACGGTTTCGGAGCAGTACTTC. The chain combines TRBV15 with TRBJ2-7, with a possible D match to TRBD2 (6 bases). Germline CDR1 reads LNHNV; CDR2 reads YYDKDF (reference sequence). V lost 8 bases and J 7 bases, leaving 24 bases between the germline ends. This CDR3 is built from 15 residues.

V and J are TRBV6-2 or TRBV6-3 and TRBJ1-5, with D perhaps TRBD1 (5 bases). Trimming pared 7 bases from V and 3 bases from J, leaving 10 bases between. CDR3 length: 13 amino acids. In germline, CDR1 is MNHEY, CDR2 SVGEGT. The CDR3 protein is CASNGAFNQPQHF. Here the CDR3 DNA reads TGTGCCAGCAATGGGGCATTCAATCAGCCCCAGCATTTT.

This clonotype has more than one count but fewer than ten. The V and J genes are TRBV5-1 and TRBJ2-5, with 7 nucleotides matching TRBD2. This CDR3 has 14 amino acids. CDR1 is SGHRS and CDR2 is YFSETQ in the germline V gene. V was clipped by 2 bases and J by 3 bases; unmatched bases: 4. In nucleotides, the CDR3 is TGCGCCAGCAGCTTACTAGCGACGGAAGAGACCCAGTACTTC. Residues: CASSLLATEETQYF.

The J gene is TRBJ1-5, the V gene TRBV9; D unresolved. The CDR3 runs 13 residues. CDR1 is SGDLS and CDR2 is YYNGEE in the germline V gene. With 2 bases removed from V and 9 bases from J, the gap between germline ends came to 12 bases. The CDR3 loop reads CASSVDLVGPQHF. The CDR3 DNA is TGTGCCAGCAGCGTGGATCTCGTGGGGCCCCAGCATTTT.

The rearrangement uses TRBV19 and TRBJ1-2; tentative D call: TRBD1 (5 bases). CDR1 LNHDA and CDR2 SQIVND come from the germline V gene (reference sequence). CDR3 length: 13 amino acids. Trimming took off 7 bases at V and 5 bases at J, with 14 bases between the two ends. Here the CDR3 reads CASTWGFRYGYTF. For the CDR3, the DNA is TGTGCCAGTACCTGGGGCTTTCGGTATGGCTACACCTTC. Full variable domain (missing parts from reference TRBV19 and TRBJ1-2): DGGITQSPKYLFRKEGQNVTLSCEQNLNHDAMYWYRQDPGQGLRLIYYSQIVNDFQKGDIAEGYSVSREKKESFPLTVTSAQKNPTAFYLCASTWGFRYGYTFGSGTRLTVV.

The CDR3 DNA reads as TGTGCCAGCTCACCAAGAGGCGCCAGCAATTCACCCCTCCACTTT. It is translated as CASSPRGASNSPLHF. The chain recombines TRBV18 with TRBJ1-6, with D uncertain. The CDR3 spans 15 residues. The germline gives CDR1 KGHSH, CDR2 LQKENI. Trimming removed 2 bases at V and 7 bases at J, with 12 bases between.

The V and J genes are TRBV18 and TRBJ1-2; 8 nucleotides align to TRBD1. Germline lookup yields CDR1 KGHSH and CDR2 LQKENI. The V segment lost 6 bases and the J segment 7 bases; nucleotides outside the gene matches: 7. CDR3 length: 13 residues. The CDR3 bases are TGTGCCAGCTCCCATCAGGACAGGGCTGGCTACACCTTC. Encoded protein: CASSHQDRAGYTF.

This clonotype was detected ten times or more. This chain uses TRBV29-1 with TRBJ2-7; 10 bases match TRBD1. CDR1 SQVTM and CDR2 ANQGSEA come from the germline V gene. The length of the CDR3 is 13 residues. The V and J ends lost 2 bases and 5 bases, in that order; junction bases with no gene match: 3. CDR3 sequence (DNA): TGCAGCGTTGAACGGGACAGGGGTAACGAGCAGTACTTC. Its protein is CSVERDRGNEQYF.

The chain joins TRBV27 to TRBJ2-1; TRBD2 is a possible D gene (5 bases). Germline V CDR1 and CDR2: MNHEY, SMNVEV (reference sequence). This CDR3 region has 16 residues. The ends were cut back, 6 bases at V and 1 base at J, with 16 bases in the middle. The CDR3 region has the DNA TGTGCCAGCAGCCCCGGGGTATCCAAATCCTACAATGAGCAGTTCTTC. Its translation is CASSPGVSKSYNEQFF.

This clonotype was counted between two and nine times. V usage is TRBV2 and J usage is TRBJ2-5; tentatively, D is TRBD1 or TRBD2 (6 bases each). The closer fit of TRBJ2-7 to the DNA end suggests the J call may be wrong. Per the germline V gene, CDR1 is SNHLY and CDR2 is FYNNEI. This CDR3 has 14 amino acids. The CDR3 spells CASSSLLRGDEQYF. DNA of the CDR3: TGTGCCAGCAGTTCACTATTGAGGGGGGACGAGCAGTACTTC.